This record covers a single T cell receptor (beta chain). Its target is unknown. This CDR3 has 16 amino acids. The germline V gene has CDR1 MNHEY and CDR2 SVGAGI. The V and J ends lost 0 bases and 1 base respectively, with 12 bases between them. The data were obtained in a study of T-cell memory formation after mild COVID-19. Study-wide results and limits: Later expanders leaned CD4+, whereas clones that contracted between day 15 and 85 were balanced CD4/CD8. CD8+ contracting clones occupied EMRA, while CD4+ ones occupied mainly CM and EM. A subset of responding clones appeared in pre-infection memory, suggesting cross-reactive memory joined.

Libraries for TCRalpha and TCRbeta carried sample barcodes and unique molecular identifiers via 5'RACE. MiXCR was run by TCRdb on the 5' RACE reads, yielding one entry per CDR3 protein. The table records just under 350,000 distinct CDR3 sequences, about an eighth of them present only once. This chain joins TRBV6-5 and TRBJ2-5, with D tentatively TRBD2 (5 bases). Sequencing input: PBMCs or a T cell subset sorted from them (not recorded which). The source of this sequence is a young man who had mild COVID-19 (a few samples of this study predate the infection). Cell type and time point are not known. In DNA, the CDR3 is TGTGCCAGCAGTTACTCGGACTCGGTGGGCCAAGAGACCCAGTACTTC. Protein product: CASSYSDSVGQETQYF.